The present TCR beta chain was sequenced within a study of T cell responses to AZD1222 COVID-19 vaccine. On the study more broadly: Both about-4-week and about-12-week second-dose recipients were combined.

This CDR3 comprises 12 residues. With 6 bases removed from V and 7 bases from J, the gap between germline ends came to 14 bases. Germline V gene lookup returns CDR1 SGHDT and CDR2 YYEEEE. Findings and limits, study-wide: The donor group comprised mostly white British people and more females; the analysis possibly underestimated clonal diversity. With dominance at 160-218 and 743-854, vaccine-associated CD4 TCRs spanned spike.

Assay: immunoSEQ multiplex PCR; the TCRdb copy retains only in-frame clones and omits some. The table lists about 97,000 clones, over 75% of them singletons. On this clone: What it recognizes is unknown.

The chain uses TRBV5-6 and TRBJ2-7, with D uncertain. The TCR was taken from an adult in good health. The sample in question was peripheral blood, obtained on day 0 of AZD1222 vaccination. The CDR3 DNA is TGTGCCAGCAATCTTGGGGTTTATGAGCAGTACTTC. Protein: CASNLGVYEQYF.